A single sample is the source of the 30 T cell receptor beta chains below, sequenced in a study of molecular identifiers for immune sequencing clone quantification (dated by TCRdb to 2016 to 2019). Library preparation employed PCR. The instrument was an Illumina HiSeq 4000. In-frame beta chains were kept once TCRdb had trimmed the public reads at Q25 with fastp and called clones with MiXCR. Each entry merges the rows of one CDR3 protein and shows their most common DNA and genes. The sample table records approximately 670,000 distinct CDR3 sequences; approximately 20% of these occur just once. The ten largest clones take up 0.85% to 0.9% of the sample. The source material was naive CD8+ T cells from blood, with Jurkat cell RNA spiked in. The intended sense of this specimen's cell subset or site label: FACS-sorted CD8+CD4-CCR7+CD45RA+ naive T cells. Every receptor here comes from a human donor in good health. Some libraries in this study had Jurkat cell RNA spiked in.

This clonotype came up a few times. CDR3 sequence reads: CASSQLTRDGYTF. The CDR3 DNA reads as TGCGCCAGCAGCCAACTTACCCGAGACGGCTACACCTTC. This chain uses TRBV4-3 with TRBJ1-2; D not resolved. The CDR3 sequence is 13 residues long. Germline V gene data show CDR1 as LGHNA and CDR2 as YSLEER. Trimming cost V 2 bases and J 8 bases, with 12 bases left between them.

As concerns this clonotype: A read error may be the cause here, since a much bigger clone is one base away. The rearrangement uses TRBV6-1 and TRBJ1-6; D is unresolved. Germline V lookup: CDR1 MNHNS, CDR2 SASEGT. This CDR3 spans 12 amino acids. The CDR3 DNA is TGTGCCAACAGTGATTTAGGTTCACCCCTCCACTTT. It yields the protein CANSDLGSPLHF.

The table lists this clonotype with many counts. V and J are TRBV7-9 and TRBJ1-1; possible D gene TRBD1, 5 bases. CDR1 SEHNR and CDR2 FQNEAQ come from the germline V gene (reference sequence). V was clipped by 3 bases and J by 7 bases, with 12 bases between them. CDR3 size: 13 residues. CDR3: CASSFSEGIEAFF. The DNA of the CDR3 is TGTGCCAGCAGCTTTTCCGAGGGGATTGAAGCTTTCTTT.

This clonotype turned up a few times. V gene TRBV20-1 combines with J gene TRBJ1-2, with D possibly TRBD1 on 5 matching bases. Germline loops: CDR1 DFQATT, CDR2 SNEGSKA (reference sequence). The CDR3 extends over 14 amino acids. Trimming left V 3 bases short and J 8 bases short, with 19 bases between. The CDR3 spells CSASRSGVSLGYTF. The CDR3 region has the DNA TGCAGTGCTAGTAGGTCGGGGGTCAGTCTCGGCTACACCTTC.

This rearrangement joins TRBV7-9 to TRBJ2-1; no reliable D call. This CDR3 is built from 16 residues. Deletions cut 5 bases from V and 0 bases from J, with 14 bases between. Germline CDR1 reads SEHNR; CDR2 reads FQNEAQ (reference sequence). CDR3 nucleotide sequence: TGTGCCAGCAGCCAAACTCGGGCGTCCTCCTACAATGAGCAGTTCTTC. It specifies CASSQTRASSYNEQFF.

This clonotype was observed a handful of times. This chain connects TRBV6-5 to TRBJ2-2, with a tentative D call TRBD2 (6 bases). V lost 10 bases and J 1 base, leaving 16 bases between the germline ends. CDR3 length: 15 residues. Germline V gene sequence: CDR1 MNHEY, CDR2 SVGAGI. CDR3 protein: CATGGAAGNTGELFF. As DNA, the CDR3 is TGTGCCACCGGGGGAGCTGCCGGGAACACCGGGGAGCTGTTTTTT.

Regarding this clonotype: This clone may be a read error of a much larger clone one base away. The rearrangement uses TRBV27 and TRBJ1-1, with D possibly being TRBD1 (5 bases). The germline V gene encodes CDR1 MNHEY and CDR2 SMNVEV (reference sequence). Trimming removed 6 bases from V and 8 bases from J, with 13 bases in between. This CDR3 contains 12 residues. The CDR3 nucleotides read TGTGCCAGCAGGGACGTGACAGCCGAAGCTTTCTTT. Translation gives CASRDVTAEAFF.

As regards this clonotype: A read error may produce the germline difference seen at one junction end. The chain recombines TRBV6-1 with TRBJ1-5; TRBD1 aligns across 12 bases. The CDR3 spans 19 residues. The germline CDR1 and CDR2 sequences are MNHNS and SASEGT. DNA of the CDR3: TGTGCCAGCAGTGACCCCCGGGACAGGGGGCTAGGTGGCAATCAGTCCCAGCATTTT. This codes for CASSDPRDRGLGGNQSQHF.

This clonotype has at least ten counts. J is TRBJ2-5 and V is TRBV7-9; maybe TRBD2 (6 bases). Trimming removed 5 bases from V and 5 bases from J, with 15 bases in between. This CDR3 spans 14 amino acids. Germline V gives CDR1 SEHNR, CDR2 FQNEAQ (reference sequence). CDR3 sequence: CASSPKGLLETQYF. The CDR3 DNA reads TGTGCCAGCAGCCCGAAGGGACTCCTCGAGACCCAGTACTTC. Supplemented by reference TRBV7-9 and TRBJ2-5, the full variable domain reads DTGVSQNPRHKITKRGQNVTFRCDPISEHNRLYWYRQTLGQGPEFLTYFQNEAQLEKSRLLSDRFSAERPKGSFSTLEIQRTEQGDSAMYLCASSPKGLLETQYFGPGTRLLVL.

The chain is built from TRBV12-2 and TRBJ2-5; the table's D call, TRBD2, was not checked against the DNA. TRBV12-2 is labeled a pseudogene. The CDR3 loop spans 16 amino acids. CDR3 DNA sequence: TGTGCAAGTCGCTTACCGCATAAGGCGGGGAAAGAGACCCAGTACTTC. Translated: CASRLPHKAGKETQYF.

This clonotype was counted ten times or more. CDR3 sequence reads: CSVEHKTSGAPPDTQYF. CDR3 DNA sequence: TGCAGCGTTGAACACAAAACTAGCGGGGCCCCCCCAGATACGCAGTATTTT. This chain connects TRBV29-1 to TRBJ2-3, with TRBD2 identical over 10 bases. The CDR3 has 17 amino acids. CDR1 and CDR2 (germline): SQVTM, ANQGSEA. The ends lost 2 bases at V and 4 bases at J; junction bases unmatched: 12.

The chain couples TRBV6-2 or TRBV6-3 to TRBJ1-5, with 8 bases matching TRBD1. The CDR3 has 16 residues. Germline assignment: CDR1 MNHEY and CDR2 SVGEGT. Germline trimming cut 5 bases from V and 2 bases from J; bases unmatched to any gene: 8. This CDR3 reads CASSPWTGMRNQPQHF. DNA of the CDR3: TGTGCCAGCAGTCCCTGGACAGGGATGCGCAATCAGCCCCAGCATTTT.

This clonotype was observed at least ten times. The chain employs TRBV6-5 and TRBJ2-3; 11 nucleotides match TRBD2. The CDR3 length is 13 residues. V shed 9 bases, J shed 5 bases, and the junction held 4 bases outside the gene matches. Per germline, CDR1 MNHEY and CDR2 SVGAGI. CDR3 nucleotides: TGTGCCAGTAGCGGGGGGGCAGGAGATACGCAGTATTTT. This sequence encodes CASSGGAGDTQYF.

A remark on this clonotype: Possible read error: a much larger clone is one base away. The chain recombines TRBV4-1 with TRBJ1-4, with 10 bases identical to TRBD1. This CDR3 region has 15 residues. V shed 4 bases and J 8 bases; nucleotides not matched to a gene: 7. CDR1 is MGHRA, CDR2 YSYEKL, per germline. In nucleotides, the CDR3 is TGCGCCAGCAGCCGAGGGACAGGGGCGGGGGAAAAACTGTTTTTT. Amino acid sequence: CASSRGTGAGEKLFF.

This clonotype was counted many times. This chain links TRBV4-3 with TRBJ2-3; D possibly corresponds to TRBD2 (6 bases). With 3 bases removed from V and 0 bases from J, the gap between germline ends came to 10 bases. The CDR3 consists of 15 residues. Per germline, CDR1 LGHNA and CDR2 YSLEER. CDR3: CASSQTSPSTDTQYF. The DNA of the CDR3 is TGCGCCAGCAGCCAGACTAGTCCTAGCACAGATACGCAGTATTTT.

This clonotype occurred many times. The chain uses TRBV6-2 or TRBV6-3 and TRBJ1-5; tentative D call: TRBD1 (5 bases). V dropped 2 bases and J dropped 3 bases, with 14 bases sitting between them. This CDR3 is built from 16 residues. Per the germline V gene, CDR1 is MNHEY and CDR2 is SVGEGT. CDR3 in amino acids: CASSYVWTRHNQPQHF. In DNA, the CDR3 is TGTGCCAGCAGTTACGTATGGACACGACACAATCAGCCCCAGCATTTT.

On this clonotype itself: At one of its ends the junction is not consistent with the germline gene, which may arise from a read error. V and J are TRBV12-3 or TRBV12-4 and TRBJ2-4, with 10 bases aligning to TRBD1. CDR3 size: 14 residues. The CDR3 spells CASSLGQGRDIQCF. The CDR3 nucleotides read TGTGCCAGCAGTTTGGGACAGGGGCGAGACATTCAGTGCTTC.

For this clonotype: Given a much more abundant clone one base away, this may be a read error. The chain has TRBV7-9 and TRBJ2-7; D call uncertain. The germline V and J ends were trimmed by 5 bases and 12 bases, with 23 bases remaining between them. This CDR3 has 14 amino acids. Germline values: CDR1 SEHNR, CDR2 FQNEAQ (reference sequence). CDR3 residues: CASSPARAPLDRYF. The CDR3 nucleotides are TGTGCCAGCAGCCCAGCCCGGGCCCCATTGGATCGGTACTTC. Full variable domain (remainder filled in from reference TRBV7-9 and TRBJ2-7): DTGVSQNPRHKITKRGQNVTFRCDPISEHNRLYWYRQTLGQGPEFLTYFQNEAQLEKSRLLSDRFSAERPKGSFSTLEIQRTEQGDSAMYLCASSPARAPLDRYFGPGTRLTVT.

The chain has TRBV5-6 and TRBJ1-2, with a tentative D call TRBD1 (5 bases). Per germline, CDR1 SGHDT and CDR2 YYEEEE. The CDR3 is 14 amino acids. Trimming took off 4 bases at V and 7 bases at J, with 17 bases between the two ends. The CDR3 sequence is CASSPGGSDCGYTF. CDR3 DNA sequence: TGTGCCAGCAGCCCCGGGGGGTCTGACTGTGGCTACACCTTC.

This clonotype came up many times. The chain joins TRBV19 to TRBJ2-7; D perhaps matches TRBD2 (5 bases). V was pared by 2 bases and J by 5 bases, with 16 bases between. Germline values: CDR1 LNHDA, CDR2 SQIVND (reference sequence). This CDR3 is 15 amino acids long. This chain's CDR3 is CASSISGIYIHEQYF. The CDR3 DNA reads TGTGCCAGTAGTATATCGGGGATCTATATCCACGAGCAGTACTTC.

This clonotype has just a few counts. This may be a read error: a much more frequent sequence differs by one nucleotide. The chain carries TRBV29-1 and TRBJ2-7, with D unresolved. The germline V and J ends were trimmed by 4 bases and 1 base, with 11 bases remaining between them. This CDR3 has 13 residues. Germline CDR1 is SQVTM and CDR2 is ANQGSEA. This CDR3 is CSVVQPQSYEQYF. The CDR3, as DNA: TGCAGCGTTGTACAGCCACAGTCCTACGAGCAGTACTTC.

This clonotype was seen ten or more times. The DNA for the CDR3 is TGCAGTGCTCCGACGGGGGGTAGTCACGAGCAGTACTTC. This codes for CSAPTGGSHEQYF. The chain is built from TRBV20-1 and TRBJ2-7, with 7 bases fitting TRBD2. The V gene end was trimmed by 5 bases and the J gene end by 5 bases; junction bases not matched to a gene: 9. The germline gives CDR1 DFQATT, CDR2 SNEGSKA (reference sequence). CDR3 length equals 13 residues.

The chain carries TRBV12-3 or TRBV12-4 and TRBJ1-5; D is unresolved. The CDR3 has 13 amino acids. The V end was cut by 6 bases, the J end by 7 bases, with 13 bases between. The CDR3 coding sequence is TGTGCCAGCAGGAATCAGAGGAAGCAGCCCCAGCATTTT. It specifies CASRNQRKQPQHF.

There are many counts of this clonotype. V usage is TRBV27 and J usage is TRBJ2-1, with 10 bases identical to TRBD2. CDR1 and CDR2 from the germline V gene are MNHEY and SMNVEV (reference sequence). There are 15 residues in the CDR3. J lost 2 bases, V lost 6 bases, and 4 bases had no gene match. In DNA form, the CDR3 reads TGTGCCAGCAGCCCGAGCGGGAGGGCCTACAATGAGCAGTTCTTC. This sequence encodes CASSPSGRAYNEQFF.

This chain connects TRBV3-1 to TRBJ2-5; D is undetermined. CDR3 length equals 14 residues. V lost 1 base and J 5 bases, leaving 11 bases between the germline ends. The germline CDR1 and CDR2 sequences are LGHDT and YNNKEL (reference sequence). The CDR3 reads CASSQVLSMETQYF. The CDR3 DNA sequence: TGTGCCAGCAGCCAAGTGCTTTCTATGGAGACCCAGTACTTC.

As to this clonotype: It may be a read error: a sequence one base away is much more abundant. CDR3 sequence (DNA): TGTGCCAGCAGCTTAGGTTCAGAGAAGCAGTGCTTC. Translation: CASSLGSEKQCF. The chain has TRBV7-6 and TRBJ2-7; D is undetermined. The length of the CDR3 is 12 residues. Germline lookup yields CDR1 SGHVS and CDR2 FNYEAQ.

This clonotype turned up a few times. V is TRBV6-2 or TRBV6-3 and J is TRBJ1-6; 9 nucleotides align to TRBD1. V dropped 4 bases and J dropped 14; count of bases not matched to a gene: 9. The CDR3 contains 14 residues. CDR1 and CDR2 (germline): MNHEY, SVGEGT. CDR3 amino acids: CASSWTGVLVTLHF. The CDR3 DNA follows: TGTGCCAGCAGTTGGACAGGGGTTCTCGTCACCCTCCACTTT.

This clonotype was seen repeatedly, ten times or more. The rearrangement links TRBV6-5 to TRBJ2-7; no definite D call. Germline V gives CDR1 MNHEY, CDR2 SVGAGI. Between the trimmed V and J ends, which lost 2 bases and 6 bases, there was a span of 11 bases. The CDR3 runs to 13 residues. The CDR3 bases are TGTGCCAGCAGTTACCTGACCTCCGGCGAGCAGTACTTC. Amino acids: CASSYLTSGEQYF.

The table lists this clonotype with many counts. The rearrangement links TRBV7-6 to TRBJ2-7; TRBD2 agrees at 9 bases. CDR3 size: 15 residues. Germline V lookup: CDR1 SGHVS, CDR2 FNYEAQ. V shed 5 bases, J shed 2 bases, and the junction held 7 bases outside the gene matches. The CDR3 nucleotides read TGTGCCAGCAGCCAAATAGCGGGGGACGCCTACGAGCAGTACTTC. The encoded protein is CASSQIAGDAYEQYF.

Ten or more counts support this clonotype. The chain has TRBV27 and TRBJ2-7; TRBD2 aligns across 11 bases. Losses at the gene ends were 3 bases for V and 3 bases for J; bases not matched to a gene: 4. The CDR3 is 15 residues long. CDR1 and CDR2 from the germline V gene are MNHEY and SMNVEV (reference sequence). CDR3 coding DNA: TGTGCCAGCAGTTTCGGTAGCGGGGGGGACTACGAGCAGTACTTC. Residues: CASSFGSGGDYEQYF.